This T cell receptor (beta chain) emerged from a study of blood T cell repertoires in COVID-19. CDR3 size: 15 residues. The germline V and J ends were trimmed by 8 bases and 1 base, with 14 bases remaining between them. Germline values: CDR1 SEHNR, CDR2 FQNEAQ (reference sequence). Produced via immunoSEQ multiplex PCR; TCRdb's table is partial and in-frame only. The sample lists 200,000 to 250,000 clones, around 80% occurring once. This chain links TRBV7-9 with TRBJ2-2; tentatively, D is TRBD2 (5 bases). The TCR comes from a man aged 55 to 70 who had recovered from COVID-19. Sequencing used PBMCs or T cells enriched from blood (not recorded which). The CDR3 region is CASSPAGRNTGELFF. The CDR3 DNA is TGTGCCAGCTCCCCGGCGGGCAGGAACACCGGGGAGCTGTTTTTT.